This T cell receptor (beta chain) was identified in a study of CD8 T cells in Susac syndrome. Background on the study: The sequenced Susac syndrome patients included six who had clinically active disease and roughly eight who were in remission. Susac syndrome patients were untreated, on corticosteroids with some adding intravenous immunoglobulin, or on intravenous immunoglobulin only.

Trimming removed 1 base from V and 3 bases from J; junction bases left unmatched: 7. CDR1 is MGHRA and CDR2 is YSYEKL in the germline V gene. This CDR3 has 16 residues. RNA amounts of roughly 0.45 to 1 ug underwent reverse transcription with random hexamers. The authors amplified TCR beta CDR3 across 54 Vbeta and 13 Jbeta using immunoSEQ multiplex PCR. A single record per CDR3 protein comes from TCRdb applying MiXCR to the immunoSEQ multiplex PCR reads. Among 150,000 to 200,000 distinct CDR3 sequences listed, 85% to 95% were seen once. Blood CD8+ and CD4+ T cells underwent high-throughput TCR beta sequencing.

The sample consisted of CD4+ T cells from PBMCs. This receptor was taken from a human donor with Susac syndrome. The rearrangement links TRBV4-1 to TRBJ2-3, with 7 bases identical to TRBD2. DNA for the CDR3: TGCGCCAGCAGCCAAGTGAGGGAACTAGCGACAGATACGCAGTATTTT. This encodes CASSQVRELATDTQYF.